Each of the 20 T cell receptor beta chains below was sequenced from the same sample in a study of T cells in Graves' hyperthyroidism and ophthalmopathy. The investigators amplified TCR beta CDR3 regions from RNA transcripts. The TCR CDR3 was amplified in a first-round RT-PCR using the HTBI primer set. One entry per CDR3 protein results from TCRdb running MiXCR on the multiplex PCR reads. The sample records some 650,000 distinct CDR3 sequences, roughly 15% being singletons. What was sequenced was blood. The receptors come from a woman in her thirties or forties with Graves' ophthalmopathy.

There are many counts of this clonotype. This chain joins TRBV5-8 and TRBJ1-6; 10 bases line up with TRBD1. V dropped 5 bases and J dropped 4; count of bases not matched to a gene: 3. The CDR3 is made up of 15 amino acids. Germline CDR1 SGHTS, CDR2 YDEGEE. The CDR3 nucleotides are TGTGCCAGCAGGAAGGACAGGGGGTATAATTCACCCCTCCACTTT. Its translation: CASRKDRGYNSPLHF. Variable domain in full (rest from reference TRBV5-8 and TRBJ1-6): EAGVTQSPTHLIKTRGQQATLRCSPISGHTSVYWYQQALGLGLQFLLWYDEGEERNRGNFPPRFSGRQFPNYSSELNVNALELEDSALYLCASRKDRGYNSPLHFGNGTRLTVT.

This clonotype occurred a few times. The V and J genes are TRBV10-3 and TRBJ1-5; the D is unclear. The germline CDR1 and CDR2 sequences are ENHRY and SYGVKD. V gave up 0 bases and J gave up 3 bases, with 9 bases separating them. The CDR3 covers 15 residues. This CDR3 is CAISESDQLNQPQHF. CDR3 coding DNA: TGTGCCATCAGTGAGTCGGATCAGCTCAATCAGCCCCAGCATTTT.

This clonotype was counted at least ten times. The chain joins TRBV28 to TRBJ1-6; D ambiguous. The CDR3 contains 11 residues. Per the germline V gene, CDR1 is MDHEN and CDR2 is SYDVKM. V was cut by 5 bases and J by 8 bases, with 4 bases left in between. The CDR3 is CASSGYSPLHF. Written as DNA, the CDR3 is TGTGCCAGCAGTGGTTATTCACCCCTCCACTTT.

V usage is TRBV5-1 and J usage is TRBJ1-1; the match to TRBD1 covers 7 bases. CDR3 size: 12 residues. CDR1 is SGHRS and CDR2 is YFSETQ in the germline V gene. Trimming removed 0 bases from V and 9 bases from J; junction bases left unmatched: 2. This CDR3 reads CASSLDRGKAFF. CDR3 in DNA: TGCGCCAGCAGCTTGGACAGGGGCAAAGCTTTCTTT.

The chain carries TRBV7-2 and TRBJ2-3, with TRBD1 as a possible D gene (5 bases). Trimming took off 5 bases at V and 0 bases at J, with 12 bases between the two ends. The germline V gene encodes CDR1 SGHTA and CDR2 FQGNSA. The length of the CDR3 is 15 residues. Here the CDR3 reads CASSPRQPSTDTQYF. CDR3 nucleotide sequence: TGTGCCAGCAGCCCCAGACAGCCTAGCACAGATACGCAGTATTTT.

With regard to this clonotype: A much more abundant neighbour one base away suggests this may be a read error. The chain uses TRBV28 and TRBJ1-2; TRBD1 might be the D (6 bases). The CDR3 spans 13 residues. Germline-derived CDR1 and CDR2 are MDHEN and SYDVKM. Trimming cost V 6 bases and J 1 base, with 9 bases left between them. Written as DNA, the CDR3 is TGTGCCAGCAGACGGACAGTTAACTATGGCTACACCTTC. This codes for CASRRTVNYGYTF.

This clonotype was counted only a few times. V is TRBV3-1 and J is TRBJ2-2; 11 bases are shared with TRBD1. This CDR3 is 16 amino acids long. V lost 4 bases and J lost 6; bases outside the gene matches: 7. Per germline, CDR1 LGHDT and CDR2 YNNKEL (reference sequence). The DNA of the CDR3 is TGTGCCAGCAGCCCCACCGGGACAGGGGGATCCGGGGAGCTGTTTTTT. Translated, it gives CASSPTGTGGSGELFF.

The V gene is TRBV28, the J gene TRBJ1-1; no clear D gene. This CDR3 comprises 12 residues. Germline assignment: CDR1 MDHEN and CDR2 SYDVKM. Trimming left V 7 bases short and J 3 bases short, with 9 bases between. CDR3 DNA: TGTGCCAGCAACCTCGGGGACACTGAAGCTTTCTTT. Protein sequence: CASNLGDTEAFF.

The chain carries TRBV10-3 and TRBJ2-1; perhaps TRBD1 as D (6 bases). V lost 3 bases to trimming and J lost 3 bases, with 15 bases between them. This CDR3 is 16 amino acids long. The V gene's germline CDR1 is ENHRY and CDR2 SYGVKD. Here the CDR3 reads CAISDGAGDLYNEQFF. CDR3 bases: TGTGCCATCAGTGACGGGGCAGGGGACCTCTACAATGAGCAGTTCTTC.

Here the CDR3 reads CASRPGQGTKNIQYF. As DNA, the CDR3 is TGTGCCAGCCGCCCGGGTCAGGGAACCAAAAACATTCAGTACTTC. The chain employs TRBV12-3 or TRBV12-4 and TRBJ2-4; possible D gene TRBD1, 5 bases. The CDR3 consists of 15 residues. Trimming shortened V by 8 bases and J by 2 bases, and 16 bases separated the two germline ends.

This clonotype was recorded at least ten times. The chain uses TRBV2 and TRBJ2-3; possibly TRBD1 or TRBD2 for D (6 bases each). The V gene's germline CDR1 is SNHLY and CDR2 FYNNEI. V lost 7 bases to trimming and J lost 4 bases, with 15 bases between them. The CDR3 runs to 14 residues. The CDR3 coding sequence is TGTGCCAGCAACGAAGCTCGGGGGCCAGATACGCAGTATTTT. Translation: CASNEARGPDTQYF.

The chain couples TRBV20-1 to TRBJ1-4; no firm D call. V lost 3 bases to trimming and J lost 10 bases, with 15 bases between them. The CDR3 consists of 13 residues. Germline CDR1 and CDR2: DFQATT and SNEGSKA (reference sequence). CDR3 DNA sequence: TGCAGTGCTAGTCGTACCACCAGGCTAAAACTGTTTTTT. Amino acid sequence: CSASRTTRLKLFF.

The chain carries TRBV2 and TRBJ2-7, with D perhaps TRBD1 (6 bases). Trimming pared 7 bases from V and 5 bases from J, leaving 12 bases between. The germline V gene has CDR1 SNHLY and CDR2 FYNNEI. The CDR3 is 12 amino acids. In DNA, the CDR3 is TGTGCCAGCACACAAACAGGGAACGAGCAGTACTTC. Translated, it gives CASTQTGNEQYF.

Here the CDR3 DNA reads TGCGCCAGCAGCTTGGTTCGAGCCGGGGACCTCATGAACAATGAGCAGTTCTTC. Its protein product is CASSLVRAGDLMNNEQFF. The rearrangement links TRBV5-1 to TRBJ2-1; the D call may be TRBD1 or TRBD2 (5 bases each). The CDR3 consists of 18 residues. Trimming removed 0 bases from V and 5 bases from J, with 21 bases in between. Germline V gene lookup returns CDR1 SGHRS and CDR2 YFSETQ.

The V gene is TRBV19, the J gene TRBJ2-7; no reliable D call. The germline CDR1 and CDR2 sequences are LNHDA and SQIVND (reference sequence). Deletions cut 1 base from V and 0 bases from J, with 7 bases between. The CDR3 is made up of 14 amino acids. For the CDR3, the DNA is TGTGCCAGTAGTATAGCCCAGAGCTCCTACGAGCAGTACTTC. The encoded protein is CASSIAQSSYEQYF. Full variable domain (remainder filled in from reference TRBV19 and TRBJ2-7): DGGITQSPKYLFRKEGQNVTLSCEQNLNHDAMYWYRQDPGQGLRLIYYSQIVNDFQKGDIAEGYSVSREKKESFPLTVTSAQKNPTAFYLCASSIAQSSYEQYFGPGTRLTVT.

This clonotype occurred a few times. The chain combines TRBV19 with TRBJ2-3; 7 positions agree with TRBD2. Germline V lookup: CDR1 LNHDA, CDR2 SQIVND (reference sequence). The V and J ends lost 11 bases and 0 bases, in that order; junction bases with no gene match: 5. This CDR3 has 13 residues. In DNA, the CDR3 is TGTGCCGTAACTAGCGATAGCACAGATACGCAGTATTTT. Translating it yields CAVTSDSTDTQYF.

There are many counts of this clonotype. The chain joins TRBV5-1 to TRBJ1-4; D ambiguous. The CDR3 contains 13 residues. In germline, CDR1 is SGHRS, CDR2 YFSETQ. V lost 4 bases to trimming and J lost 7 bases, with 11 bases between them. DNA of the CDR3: TGCGCCAGCAGCCCTCCTGGGAGTGAAAAACTGTTTTTT. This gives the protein CASSPPGSEKLFF.

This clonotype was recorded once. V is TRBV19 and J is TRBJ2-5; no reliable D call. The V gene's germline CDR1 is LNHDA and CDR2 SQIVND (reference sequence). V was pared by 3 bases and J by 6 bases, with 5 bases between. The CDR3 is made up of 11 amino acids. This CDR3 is CASSIHQTQYF. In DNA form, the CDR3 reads TGTGCCAGTAGTATTCATCAGACCCAGTACTTC.

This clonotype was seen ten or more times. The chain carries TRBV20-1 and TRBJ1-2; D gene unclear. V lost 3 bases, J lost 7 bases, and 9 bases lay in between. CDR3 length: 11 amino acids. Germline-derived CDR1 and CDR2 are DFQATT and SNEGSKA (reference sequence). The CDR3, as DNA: TGCAGTGCTAGTACGTCAGGTGGCTACACCTTC. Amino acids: CSASTSGGYTF.

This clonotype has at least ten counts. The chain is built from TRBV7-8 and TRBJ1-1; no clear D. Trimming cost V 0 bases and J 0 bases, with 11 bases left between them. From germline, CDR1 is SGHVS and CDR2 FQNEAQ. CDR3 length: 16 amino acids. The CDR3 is CASSLAPSDLNTEAFF. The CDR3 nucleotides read TGTGCCAGCAGCTTAGCTCCTTCGGACTTGAACACTGAAGCTTTCTTT.